These T cell receptor beta chains were read from a single sample in a study of breast tumors, draining lymph nodes, adjacent tissues. TCRdb fed the multiplex PCR reads into MiXCR, producing one record per CDR3 protein. The top ten clones hold around an eighth of a sample with 25,000 or so distinct CDR3 sequences, roughly 21% of them seen once. The sample was breast tumor tissue. These receptors were taken from a female donor with breast cancer. Some clones in this sample may be carry-over from other donors' samples. The CDR3 runs from the conserved cysteine through the conserved F or W. The D gene is left open where the match is weak. Clone size is shown for a subset of rows, as once, few, many or a class of expanded clone.

v_gene,abundance,d_gene,j_gene,CDR3nt,CDR3aa
TRBV7-2,-,-,TRBJ1-1,TGTGCCAGCAGCTTGGGCGCAGGGCTGAACACTGAAGCTTTCTTT,CASSLGAGLNTEAFF
TRBV27,many,TRBD2,TRBJ2-1,TGTGCCAGCAGTTGGGAAGCGGGAGGAGGGAATGAGCAGTTCTTC,CASSWEAGGGNEQFF
TRBV12-3/TRBV12-4,many,-,TRBJ1-6,TGTGCCAGCACCCTCTACAGGGTCGGGTCACCCCTCCACTTT,CASTLYRVGSPLHF
TRBV5-1,many,-,TRBJ2-3,TGCGCCAGCAGCTTGGAACAGGGACATACGCAGTATTTT,CASSLEQGHTQYF
TRBV6-1,many,TRBD1,TRBJ2-7,TGTGCCAGCAGTGGGACAGGGATATACTACGAGCAGTACTTC,CASSGTGIYYEQYF
TRBV12-3/TRBV12-4,many,-,TRBJ1-5,TGTGCCAGCAGTTTAGAGAAGCGCGATCAGCCCCAGCATTTT,CASSLEKRDQPQHF
TRBV5-1,many,-,TRBJ2-5,TGCGCCAGCAGCTTGCTGGCCCAAGAGACCCAGTACTTC,CASSLLAQETQYF
TRBV7-8,many,TRBD2,TRBJ2-2,TGTGCCAGCAGCTTTCTAGCGGGAGTTTTGGCCGGGGAGCTGTTTTTT,CASSFLAGVLAGELFF
TRBV18,many,-,TRBJ1-3,TGTGCCAGCTCACCAGGGCTTGGAAACACCATATATTTT,CASSPGLGNTIYF
TRBV18,many,TRBD2,TRBJ2-5,TGTGCCAGCTCACCGACCCCACTAGCGGGATCGGCTGAGACCCAGTACTTC,CASSPTPLAGSAETQYF
TRBV7-9,medium-sized,-,TRBJ2-5,TGTGCCAGCAGCCCCTGGGAAGAGACCCAGTACTTC,CASSPWEETQYF
TRBV7-8,many,TRBD1,TRBJ1-2,TGTGCATCCTCCTGGGAACGGGACAGTGGCTACACCTTC,CASSWERDSGYTF
TRBV7-2,many,TRBD2,TRBJ2-1,TGTGCCAGCAGCTTAGTTGGAGCGGGGTTTCGCAATGAGCAGTTCTTC,CASSLVGAGFRNEQFF
TRBV9,many,-,TRBJ2-1,TGTGCCAGCAGCGACTCGACTAGCTCCTACAATGAGCAGTTCTTC,CASSDSTSSYNEQFF
TRBV12-3/TRBV12-4,few,TRBD1,TRBJ2-5,TGTGCCGGCAGACTTAGTAGAGGACAGGGAGAGACCCAGTACTTC,CAGRLSRGQGETQYF
TRBV11-3,-,-,TRBJ2-5,TGTGCCAGCAGCTTGGGTTTGGAGACCCAGTACTTC,CASSLGLETQYF
TRBV28,-,-,TRBJ2-7,TGTGCCAGCACCCGCAGCACCTACGAGCAGTACTTC,CASTRSTYEQYF
TRBV3-1,many,-,TRBJ2-3,TGTGCCAGCAGCTCGACCCAAGGGGATACGCAGTATTTT,CASSSTQGDTQYF
TRBV9,many,TRBD1,TRBJ2-3,TGTGCCAGCAGCGCGACAGGGGCCTGGGCGGGGCATACAGATACGCAGTATTTT,CASSATGAWAGHTDTQYF
TRBV5-1,many,-,TRBJ1-2,TGCGCCAGCAGCTTGTCAGGGGTTAACTATGGCTACACCTTC,CASSLSGVNYGYTF
TRBV29-1,many,TRBD1,TRBJ2-6,TGCAGTCCGGGACAGACATACTCTGGGGCCAACGTCCTGACTTTC,CSPGQTYSGANVLTF
TRBV5-4,many,-,TRBJ2-7,TGTGCCAGCAGCGTAACTAGGGGAGTCATCTACGAGCAGTACTTC,CASSVTRGVIYEQYF
TRBV7-9,-,-,TRBJ2-4,TGTGCCAGCAGCCCGGCGGGAATAGCCAAAAACATTCAGTACTTC,CASSPAGIAKNIQYF
TRBV5-1,many,TRBD1,TRBJ1-4,TGCGCCAGCAGCTCCGACAGGGGTGGCGAAAAACTGTTTTTT,CASSSDRGGEKLFF
TRBV30,many,-,TRBJ1-5,TGTGCCTGGAGTGACCAAGGAAATCAGCCCCAGCATTTT,CAWSDQGNQPQHF
TRBV29-1,many,TRBD2,TRBJ2-7,TGCAGCGTTGGGGCTAGCGGGAGGGCCGGCGAGCAGTACTTC,CSVGASGRAGEQYF
TRBV28,-,-,TRBJ2-3,TGTGCCAGCAGTTTTTCTCGAGCACTAGTGGGAGATACGCAGTATTTT,CASSFSRALVGDTQYF
TRBV7-3,many,-,TRBJ2-1,TGTGCCAGCAGCCCCCAACCATACAATGAGCAGTTCTTC,CASSPQPYNEQFF
TRBV19,many,-,TRBJ2-3,TGTGCCAGTAGTATAGAAGCAACAGATACGCAGTATTTT,CASSIEATDTQYF
TRBV4-2,many,-,TRBJ2-1,TGTGCCAGCAGCCAAGTTGGGGACTTGATCGTCAGCTCCTACAATGAGCAGTTCTTC,CASSQVGDLIVSSYNEQFF
TRBV11-1,many,TRBD1,TRBJ2-7,TGTGCCAGCAGCAAGACAGGGGGCTCCTACGAGCAGTACTTC,CASSKTGGSYEQYF
TRBV20-1,-,TRBD2,TRBJ2-1,TGCAGCGTGGGACTAGCGGGAGGAAAACTCAATGAGCAGTTCTTC,CSVGLAGGKLNEQFF